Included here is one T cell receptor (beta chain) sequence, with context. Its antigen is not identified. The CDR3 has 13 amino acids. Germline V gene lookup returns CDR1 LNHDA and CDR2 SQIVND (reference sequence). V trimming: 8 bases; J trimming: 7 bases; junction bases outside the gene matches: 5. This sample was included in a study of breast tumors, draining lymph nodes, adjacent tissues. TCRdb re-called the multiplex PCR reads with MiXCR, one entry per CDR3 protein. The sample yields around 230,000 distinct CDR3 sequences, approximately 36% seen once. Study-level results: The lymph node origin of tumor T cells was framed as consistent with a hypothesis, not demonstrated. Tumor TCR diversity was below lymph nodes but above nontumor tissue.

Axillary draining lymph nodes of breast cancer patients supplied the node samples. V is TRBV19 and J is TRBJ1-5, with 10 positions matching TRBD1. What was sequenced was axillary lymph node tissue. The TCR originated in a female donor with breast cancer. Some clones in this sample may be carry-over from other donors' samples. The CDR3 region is CASDRTGGQPQHF. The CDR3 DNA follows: TGTGCCAGTGATCGGACAGGGGGACAGCCCCAGCATTTT.